This TCR beta chain was retrieved from a study of OX40 agonist ivuxolimab in advanced cancers. This clone was detected once. Germline loops: CDR1 SGHAT, CDR2 FQNNGV. V lost 4 bases, J lost 3 bases, and 5 bases stayed unmatched. The CDR3 covers 14 residues. TCRdb's table, derived via immunoSEQ multiplex PCR, lists solely in-frame clones and lacks some. This sample yields around 110,000 clones, of which 85% to 95% are seen a single time; about 1.2% belongs to the top ten. The V gene is TRBV11-2, the J gene TRBJ2-7; TRBD2 agrees at 8 bases. The sample here was CD4+ or CD8+ T cells sorted from blood, taken in a trial of the OX40 agonist ivuxolimab. The sequence came from an adult with an advanced solid tumor such as melanoma, head and neck, liver or kidney cancer. The CDR3 DNA is TGTGCCAGCAGCTCTCTAGCGGGTGGCTACGAGCAGTACTTC. This encodes CASSSLAGGYEQYF.